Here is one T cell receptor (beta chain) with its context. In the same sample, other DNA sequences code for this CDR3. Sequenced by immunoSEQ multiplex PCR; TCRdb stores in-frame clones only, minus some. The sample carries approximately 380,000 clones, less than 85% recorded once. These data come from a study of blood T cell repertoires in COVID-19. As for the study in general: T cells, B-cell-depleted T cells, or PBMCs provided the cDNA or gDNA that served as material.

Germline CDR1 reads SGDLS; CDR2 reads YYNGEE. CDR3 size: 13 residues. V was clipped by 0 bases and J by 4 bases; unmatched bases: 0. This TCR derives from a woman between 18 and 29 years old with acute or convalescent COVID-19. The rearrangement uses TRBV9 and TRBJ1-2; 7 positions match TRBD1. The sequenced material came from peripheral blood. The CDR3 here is CASSVDRGYGYTF. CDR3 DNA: TGTGCCAGCAGCGTAGACAGGGGCTATGGCTACACCTTC.